This is a list of T cell receptor beta chains from one sample in a study of regulatory T cells in long-lasting Graves disease. TCRdb analysed the multiplex PCR reads with MiXCR anew, one entry per CDR3 protein. In the table there are around 460,000 distinct CDR3 sequences, 20% to 25% of which are singletons. The starting material was peripheral blood mononuclear cells (PBMCs), obtained when the disease was refractory, from a patient treated with antithyroid drugs. These receptors all stem from a female donor with Graves disease. CDR3s include the opening cysteine and the closing phenylalanine or tryptophan. The D gene is left open where the match is weak. Clone size is not always given. Where it is, it says once, few, many or a class for expanded clones.

d_call	clone_size	v_call	j_call	cdr3_aa	cdr3_nt
TRBD1	-	TRBV5-1	TRBJ1-6	CASSSKYTGGGHSPLHF	TGCGCCAGCAGCTCGAAATATACAGGGGGCGGACATTCACCCCTCCACTTT
-	-	TRBV20-1	TRBJ1-2	CSASPDPNYGYTF	TGCAGTGCTAGTCCAGACCCTAACTATGGCTACACCTTC
-	many	TRBV7-2	TRBJ2-7	CASSSDWGGEEQYF	TGTGCCAGCAGCTCGGACTGGGGCGGGGAGGAGCAGTACTTC
-	many	TRBV28	TRBJ1-2	CASSSDSYGYTF	TGTGCCAGCAGCTCGGACAGCTATGGCTACACCTTC
-	few	TRBV5-1	TRBJ2-2	CASSPSGGGQGTGELFF	TGCGCCAGCAGCCCCTCCGGGGGCGGGCAAGGCACCGGGGAGCTGTTTTTT
TRBD1	many	TRBV12-3/TRBV12-4	TRBJ1-5	CASRRTGVGVPQHF	TGTGCCAGCAGACGAACAGGGGTGGGGGTGCCCCAGCATTTT
-	-	TRBV4-3	TRBJ1-6	CASSQEERGANSPLHF	TGCGCCAGCAGCCAAGAGGAGAGGGGGGCTAATTCACCCCTCCACTTT
-	-	TRBV7-2	TRBJ2-7	CASSLEQGGVTYEQYF	TGTGCCAGCAGCTTAGAGCAAGGGGGGGTGACCTACGAGCAGTACTTC
-	-	TRBV11-3	TRBJ1-1	CASSFSLSDTEAFF	TGTGCCAGCAGCTTTAGTCTTTCGGATACTGAAGCTTTCTTT
-	few	TRBV30	TRBJ1-5	CAWSDRGNQPQHF	TGTGCCTGGAGTGATAGGGGTAATCAGCCCCAGCATTTT
-	many	TRBV19	TRBJ2-5	CASSAVYREGQYF	TGTGCCAGTAGTGCGGTCTACAGGGAGGGCCAGTACTTC
TRBD1	many	TRBV6-5	TRBJ1-2	CASSYSTGVGGYTF	TGTGCCAGCAGTTACTCGACAGGGGTGGGTGGCTACACCTTC
-	few	TRBV11-2	TRBJ2-7	CASSPPLGGQTYEQYF	TGTGCCAGCAGCCCTCCACTGGGGGGACAGACCTACGAGCAGTACTTC
TRBD1	few	TRBV27	TRBJ1-1	CASSKRTGNTEAFF	TGTGCCAGCAGTAAACGGACAGGAAACACTGAAGCTTTCTTT
-	-	TRBV15	TRBJ1-1	CATSRLGVNTEAFF	TGTGCCACCAGCAGACTAGGGGTGAACACTGAAGCTTTCTTT
-	few	TRBV7-2	TRBJ2-2	CASSLRTGRNAYPNTGELFF	TGTGCCAGCAGCTTACGGACGGGACGGAACGCCTACCCGAACACCGGGGAGCTGTTTTTT
-	-	TRBV4-1	TRBJ2-1	CASSWTFSSHNEQFF	TGCGCCAGCAGTTGGACCTTTAGCAGTCACAATGAGCAGTTCTTC
-	many	TRBV6-5	TRBJ2-7	CASSYSGGEIPYEQYF	TGTGCCAGCAGTTACTCCGGAGGGGAAATACCCTACGAGCAGTACTTC